This T cell receptor beta chain appears in the sequencing data of a study of blood T cell repertoires in COVID-19. The wider study: Samples representing acute and convalescent COVID-19 were sourced from the United States, Italy and Spain. Sample material is recorded as cDNA or gDNA derived from T cells, B-cell-depleted T cells, or PBMCs.

In the original processing: Cell counts per sample came from amplifying reference gene primers. Method: immunoSEQ multiplex PCR; TCRdb's copy keeps in-frame clones and lacks some. V and J calls and clone size are those listed in that table; D and trimming were worked out from the DNA. This sample has some 250,000 clones, with around 87% found just once. The receptor comes from a woman in her 70s with active or convalescent COVID-19. The sequencing input was peripheral blood.

CDR3 protein: CASSQRAGERSPLHF. CDR3 nucleotides: TGTGCCAGCAGCCAACGGGCAGGGGAAAGGTCACCCCTCCACTTT. The V call is TRBV6-2 or TRBV6-3, the J call TRBJ1-6, with TRBD1 as a possible D gene (6 bases). The germline V gene encodes CDR1 MNHEY and CDR2 SVGEGT. The ends were cut back, 6 bases at V and 10 bases at J, with 19 bases in the middle. The CDR3 runs 15 residues.